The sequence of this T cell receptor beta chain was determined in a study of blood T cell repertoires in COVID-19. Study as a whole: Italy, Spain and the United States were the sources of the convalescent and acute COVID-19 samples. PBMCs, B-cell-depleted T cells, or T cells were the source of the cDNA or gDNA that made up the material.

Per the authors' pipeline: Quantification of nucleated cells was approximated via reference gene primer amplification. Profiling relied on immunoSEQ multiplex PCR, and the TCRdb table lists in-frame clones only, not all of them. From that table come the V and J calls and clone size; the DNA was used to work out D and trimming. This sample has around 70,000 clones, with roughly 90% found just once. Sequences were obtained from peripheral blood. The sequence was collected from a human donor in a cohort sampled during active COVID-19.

The CDR3 DNA reads as TGTGCCAGCAGCAAAACGCCGGACAGAGCCTACGAGCAGTACTTC. Amino acid sequence: CASSKTPDRAYEQYF. This chain uses TRBV21-1 with TRBJ2-7; the table's D call, TRBD1, has no DNA check behind it. TRBV21-1 is marked as a pseudogene. The CDR3 sequence is 15 residues long.